This T cell receptor beta chain was observed in a study of T-cell reconstitution after alpha-beta-depleted transplantation in children. Study observations and caveats: Recipient T cells and thymic progenitors that survived were the source of the high TCRbeta diversity seen at day 60 in some patients.

To note about this clonotype: Its antigen is currently unknown.

Unique molecular identifiers were incorporated into the prepared TCRbeta library. TCRdb reanalysed the PCR reads using MiXCR and keeps one entry per CDR3 protein. The sample lists about 600,000 distinct CDR3 sequences; 10% to 15% were seen once. The CDR3 has 15 amino acids. Germline CDR1 is MNHEY and CDR2 is SMNVEV (reference sequence). The J segment lost 1 base and the V segment lost 3 bases, leaving 5 bases of the junction unmatched. V is TRBV27 and J is TRBJ2-5; 7 nucleotides line up with TRBD1. This TCR was recovered from a male patient between 10 and 17 years old who had a stem cell transplant for acute myeloid leukemia, so the T cells may come from the graft donor. The sample consisted of PBMCs, mostly from graft donor cells, taken 360 days after TCRalphabeta/CD19-depleted stem cell transplant. CDR3 loop: CASSFLDRSQETQYF. DNA of the CDR3: TGTGCCAGCAGTTTCCTGGACAGGTCCCAAGAGACCCAGTACTTC.